This is a list of T cell receptor beta chains from one sample in a study of identical twins. TCRdb ran MiXCR on the 5' RACE reads and lists one entry per CDR3 protein. The sample lists roughly 1.6 million distinct CDR3 sequences, less than 40% seen once, with about 0.27% in the top ten. The sample taken for sequencing was cord blood. All receptors come from a newborn girl in good health. Both conserved end residues are part of each CDR3. D genes are given only for firm matches. Part of the rows lack a size; the others show once, few, many or a class for expanded clones.

j_gene | v_gene | abundance | d_gene | CDR3aa | CDR3nt
TRBJ1-5 | TRBV27 | . | . | CASSLYEVGQPQHF | TGTGCCAGCAGTTTATACGAGGTTGGGCAGCCCCAGCATTTT
TRBJ2-5 | TRBV6-5 | few | TRBD2 | CAAAVAGVFQETQYF | TGTGCGGCCGCGGTGGCGGGAGTTTTTCAAGAGACCCAGTACTTC
TRBJ2-3 | TRBV7-2 | . | TRBD2 | CASSLANMGLAGPTDTQYF | TGTGCCAGCAGCTTAGCGAATATGGGACTAGCGGGGCCCACAGATACGCAGTATTTT
TRBJ1-2 | TRBV5-1 | few | TRBD1 | CASLELTGGWYGYTF | TGCGCCAGCTTGGAATTGACAGGGGGCTGGTATGGCTACACCTTC
TRBJ2-3 | TRBV12-3/TRBV12-4 | . | . | CASSEPVRTDTQYF | TGTGCCAGCAGTGAGCCGGTGAGAACAGATACGCAGTATTTT
TRBJ1-5 | TRBV7-2 | . | . | CASSVSRDQPQHF | TGTGCCAGCAGCGTATCCAGGGATCAGCCCCAGCATTTT
TRBJ2-7 | TRBV20-1 | . | . | CSAERSAYEQYF | TGCAGTGCCGAGCGGTCCGCCTACGAGCAGTACTTC
TRBJ2-7 | TRBV6-5 | . | . | CASSYEAAYEQYF | TGTGCCAGCAGTTATGAAGCCGCCTACGAGCAGTACTTC
TRBJ2-3 | TRBV6-1 | . | . | CASSEVASGTDTQYF | TGTGCCAGCAGTGAAGTTGCTAGCGGCACAGATACGCAGTATTTT
TRBJ2-7 | TRBV3-1 | few | . | CASSQGPGESYEQYF | TGTGCCAGCAGCCAAGGACCGGGGGAATCCTACGAGCAGTACTTC
TRBJ2-7 | TRBV30 | . | . | CAWKSATYEQYF | TGTGCCTGGAAAAGTGCAACCTACGAGCAGTACTTC
TRBJ2-5 | TRBV12-3/TRBV12-4 | few | . | CASRPGPLREQYF | TGTGCCAGCAGACCGGGACCCTTGAGAGAGCAGTACTTC
TRBJ2-1 | TRBV11-2 | few | TRBD2 | CASSRGGTRYNEQFF | TGTGCCAGCAGCCGCGGCGGGACTAGATACAATGAGCAGTTCTTC
TRBJ1-1 | TRBV10-3 | few | . | CAIRGSVNTEAFF | TGTGCCATCCGGGGGTCGGTGAACACTGAAGCTTTCTTT
TRBJ2-7 | TRBV11-2 | many | . | CASSFHGPTYEQYF | TGTGCCAGCAGCTTTCATGGACCGACCTACGAGCAGTACTTC
TRBJ2-3 | TRBV20-1 | . | . | CSAHGGLQDTQYF | TGCAGTGCTCACGGGGGGCTCCAGGATACGCAGTATTTT
TRBJ1-1 | TRBV6-6 | . | TRBD1 | CASSYGTGGRNTEAFF | TGTGCCAGCAGTTACGGGACAGGGGGAAGGAACACTGAAGCTTTCTTT
TRBJ2-5 | TRBV6-6 | few | . | CASTATDGQETQYF | TGTGCCAGCACCGCTACGGACGGACAAGAGACCCAGTACTTC
TRBJ1-4 | TRBV6-1 | . | . | CAGTSGRSNEKLFF | TGTGCCGGCACCTCGGGACGGAGTAATGAAAAACTGTTTTTT
TRBJ2-2 | TRBV10-3 | . | . | CAIGGNTGELFF | TGTGCCATCGGGGGAAACACCGGGGAGCTGTTTTTT
TRBJ2-1 | TRBV28 | few | . | CASSFDGTSSYNEQFF | TGTGCCAGCAGCTTCGATGGGACCAGCTCCTACAATGAGCAGTTCTTC
TRBJ2-4 | TRBV11-2 | few | TRBD2 | CASSLGLAGEPHKNIQYF | TGTGCCAGCAGCTTAGGGCTAGCGGGCGAACCTCACAAAAACATTCAGTACTTC
TRBJ2-7 | TRBV7-2 | . | TRBD2 | CASSFVAGEYEQYF | TGTGCCAGCAGCTTCGTAGCGGGGGAATACGAGCAGTACTTC
TRBJ2-6 | TRBV5-1 | few | TRBD1 | CASSLDRDRGSGANVLTF | TGCGCCAGCAGCTTGGACCGGGACAGAGGCTCTGGGGCCAACGTCCTGACTTTC
TRBJ2-7 | TRBV5-1 | . | TRBD2 | CASSLFSGSGYEQYF | TGCGCCAGCAGCTTGTTTAGCGGGAGTGGATACGAGCAGTACTTC
TRBJ1-2 | TRBV29-1 | few | . | CSVEKVGGYTF | TGCAGCGTTGAAAAGGTCGGGGGCTACACCTTC
TRBJ2-3 | TRBV28 | few | . | CASSLIAPPGDTQYF | TGTGCCAGCAGTTTAATCGCACCTCCAGGAGATACGCAGTATTTT
TRBJ2-7 | TRBV20-1 | . | TRBD2 | CSARDVAGGGVSYNEQYF | TGCAGTGCTAGAGACGTCGCGGGAGGAGGAGTCTCCTACAATGAGCAGTACTTC
TRBJ2-7 | TRBV7-6 | few | TRBD1 | CASSPRTGTGGYEQYF | TGTGCCAGCAGCCCCCGGACCGGGACAGGGGGGTACGAGCAGTACTTC
TRBJ2-4 | TRBV15 | many | TRBD2 | CATSRGKRGGVNIQYF | TGTGCCACCAGCAGAGGAAAGCGGGGGGGCGTTAACATTCAGTACTTC
TRBJ2-4 | TRBV5-1 | . | TRBD2 | CASSLGGRDKNIQYF | TGCGCCAGCAGCTTGGGCGGGAGAGACAAAAACATTCAGTACTTC
TRBJ2-3 | TRBV27 | . | . | CASSFSGTAISTDTQYF | TGTGCCAGCAGTTTCTCCGGGACGGCGATCTCCACAGATACGCAGTATTTT
TRBJ2-4 | TRBV7-2 | . | . | CASSLAGAQNIQYF | TGTGCCAGCAGCTTAGCAGGGGCGCAAAACATTCAGTACTTC
TRBJ2-7 | TRBV20-1 | . | . | CSAPRYYEQYF | TGCAGTGCGCCCCGGTACTACGAGCAGTACTTC
TRBJ2-7 | TRBV4-2 | few | TRBD2 | CASTNIKAGGLYYEQYF | TGTGCCAGCACCAATATTAAGGCGGGAGGGCTATACTACGAGCAGTACTTC
TRBJ2-7 | TRBV4-1 | few | TRBD2 | CASSQTTSGGYEQYF | TGCGCCAGCAGCCAAACAACTAGCGGGGGCTACGAGCAGTACTTC
TRBJ2-7 | TRBV20-1 | . | . | CSASPGADYEQYF | TGCAGTGCTAGTCCGGGGGCCGACTACGAGCAGTACTTC